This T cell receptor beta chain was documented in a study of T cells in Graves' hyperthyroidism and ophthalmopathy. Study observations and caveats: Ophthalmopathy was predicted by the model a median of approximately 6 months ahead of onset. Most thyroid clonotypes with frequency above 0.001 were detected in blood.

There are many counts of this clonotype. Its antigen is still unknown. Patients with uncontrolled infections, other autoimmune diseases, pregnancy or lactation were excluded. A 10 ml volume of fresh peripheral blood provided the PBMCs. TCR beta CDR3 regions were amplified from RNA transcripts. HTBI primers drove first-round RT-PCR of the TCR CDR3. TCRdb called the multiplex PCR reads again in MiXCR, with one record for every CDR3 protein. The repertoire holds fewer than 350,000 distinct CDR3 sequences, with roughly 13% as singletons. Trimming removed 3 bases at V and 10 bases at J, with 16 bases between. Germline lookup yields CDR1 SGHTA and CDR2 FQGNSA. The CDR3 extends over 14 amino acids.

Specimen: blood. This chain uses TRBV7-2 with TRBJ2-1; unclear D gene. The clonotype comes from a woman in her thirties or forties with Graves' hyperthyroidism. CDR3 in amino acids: CASSLIANQVEQFF. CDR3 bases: TGTGCCAGCAGCTTGATAGCCAATCAGGTCGAGCAGTTCTTC.